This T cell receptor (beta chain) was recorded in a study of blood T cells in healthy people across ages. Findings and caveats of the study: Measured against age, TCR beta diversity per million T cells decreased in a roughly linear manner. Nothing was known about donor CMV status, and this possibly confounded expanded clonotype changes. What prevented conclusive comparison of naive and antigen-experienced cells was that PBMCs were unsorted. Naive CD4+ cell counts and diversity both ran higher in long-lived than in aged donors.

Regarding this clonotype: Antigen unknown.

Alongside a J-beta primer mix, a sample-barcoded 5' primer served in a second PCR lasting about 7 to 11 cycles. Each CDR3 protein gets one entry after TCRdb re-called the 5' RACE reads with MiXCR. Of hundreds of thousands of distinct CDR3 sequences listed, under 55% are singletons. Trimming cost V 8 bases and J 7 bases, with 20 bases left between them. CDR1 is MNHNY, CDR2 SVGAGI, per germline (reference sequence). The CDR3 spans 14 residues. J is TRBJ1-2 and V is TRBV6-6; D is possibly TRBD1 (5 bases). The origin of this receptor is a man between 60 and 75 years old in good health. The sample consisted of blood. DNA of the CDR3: TGTGCCAGCGCATCCAGGGCGGGGTACAGTGGCTACACCTTC. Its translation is CASASRAGYSGYTF.